Each of the 15 T cell receptor beta chains below was sequenced from the same sample in a study of T cell changes during pregnancy in multiple sclerosis. The data were produced by immunoSEQ multiplex PCR, yet TCRdb's version contains in-frame clones alone and is incomplete. The sample includes around 41,000 clones, 85% to 95% of them seen just once. The sample consisted of CD4+ T cells from peripheral blood mononuclear cells, taken in the third trimester of pregnancy. All receptors derive from a female donor in good health, enrolled as a control in a pregnancy study.

The table lists this clone with a count of one. Written as DNA, the CDR3 is TGCGCCAGCTTCCCGGCGGGGGCCAACACCGGGGAGCTGTTTTTT. This gives the protein CASFPAGANTGELFF. The chain has TRBV5-1 and TRBJ2-2; weak D call: TRBD2 (7 bases). This CDR3 comprises 15 residues. The germline gives CDR1 SGHRS, CDR2 YFSETQ. The germline V and J ends were trimmed by 7 bases and 2 bases, with 15 bases remaining between them.

The chain is built from TRBV2 and TRBJ1-1; TRBD1 matches 11 bases. From germline, CDR1 is SNHLY and CDR2 FYNNEI. The CDR3 totals 16 residues. V shed 6 bases and J 5 bases; nucleotides not matched to a gene: 11. This CDR3 is CASRRTGQGAVTEAFF. DNA for the CDR3: TGTGCCAGCAGGAGGACTGGACAGGGGGCCGTTACTGAAGCTTTCTTT.

The chain has TRBV2 and TRBJ1-1; the D is unclear. Germline CDR1 and CDR2: SNHLY and FYNNEI. V dropped 3 bases and J dropped 5 bases, with 10 bases sitting between them. This CDR3 is 13 amino acids long. CDR3 sequence: CASSERIITEAFF. DNA of the CDR3: TGTGCCAGCAGTGAGCGCATAATAACTGAAGCTTTCTTT.

The chain employs TRBV12-2 and TRBJ1-1; TRBD1 was called by the table and not checked on the DNA. TRBV12-2 is a pseudogene locus. The CDR3 is 16 residues long. CDR3 amino acids: CASRLEARTANTEAFF. CDR3 bases: TGTGCAAGTCGCTTAGAGGCTCGGACAGCGAACACTGAAGCTTTCTTT.

The chain employs TRBV11-2 and TRBJ1-1, with D maybe TRBD1 (5 bases). Between the trimmed V and J ends, which lost 8 bases and 2 bases, there was a span of 15 bases. Germline V lookup: CDR1 SGHAT, CDR2 FQNNGV. This CDR3 is built from 14 residues. The CDR3: CASGQGFKNTEAFF. DNA for the CDR3: TGTGCCAGCGGGCAGGGATTCAAAAACACTGAAGCTTTCTTT.

The chain carries TRBV5-1 and TRBJ2-5, with 8 bases matching TRBD2. Germline V gene data show CDR1 as SGHRS and CDR2 as YFSETQ. The junction had 3 bases not matched to a gene; V was cut back by 2 bases and J by 0 bases. This CDR3 contains 15 residues. CDR3 DNA sequence: TGCGCCAGCAGCTTACGGGGGGGTTACCAAGAGACCCAGTACTTC. This translates into CASSLRGGYQETQYF.

The V gene is TRBV5-6, the J gene TRBJ2-7, with 7 positions matching TRBD2. The germline gives CDR1 SGHDT, CDR2 YYEEEE. CDR3 length: 14 amino acids. V shed 4 bases, J shed 4 bases, and the junction held 8 bases outside the gene matches. In nucleotides, the CDR3 is TGTGCCAGCAGCCCACTAGCGAAACCTTACGAGCAGTACTTC. The encoded protein is CASSPLAKPYEQYF.

The chain is built from TRBV7-9 and TRBJ2-1; D is perhaps TRBD2 (6 bases). The germline CDR1 and CDR2 sequences are SEHNR and FQNEAQ (reference sequence). The CDR3 is 16 residues long. Trimming stripped 7 bases from V and 0 bases from J, with 16 bases between. CDR3 region: CASNPSVRSSYNEQFF. The CDR3 region has the DNA TGTGCCAGCAACCCTAGCGTTAGGAGCTCCTACAATGAGCAGTTCTTC.

The rearrangement joins TRBV7-6 to TRBJ2-7; D not resolved. In germline, CDR1 is SGHVS, CDR2 FNYEAQ. The CDR3 consists of 14 residues. The V end was cut by 5 bases, the J end by 3 bases, with 14 bases between. The CDR3 loop reads CASSPNPSGYEQYF. Written as DNA, the CDR3 is TGTGCCAGCAGCCCCAACCCGTCGGGCTACGAGCAGTACTTC.

The chain couples TRBV28 to TRBJ1-1, with unresolved D. Germline assignment: CDR1 MDHEN and CDR2 SYDVKM. The CDR3 extends over 12 amino acids. Trimming stripped 3 bases from V and 6 bases from J, with 8 bases between. The CDR3 is CASSLIRAEAFF. Here the CDR3 DNA reads TGTGCCAGCAGTTTGATCCGGGCTGAAGCTTTCTTT. The full variable domain, with the rest looked up from reference TRBV28 and TRBJ1-1, is DVKVTQSSRYLVKRTGEKVFLECVQDMDHENMFWYRQDPGLGLRLIYFSYDVKMKEKGDIPEGYSVSREKKERFSLILESASTNQTSMYLCASSLIRAEAFFGQGTRLTVV.

J is TRBJ2-7 and V is TRBV7-2; 9 bases are shared with TRBD1. V shed 4 bases, J shed 4 bases, and the junction held 11 bases outside the gene matches. Germline CDR1 and CDR2: SGHTA and FQGNSA. CDR3 length: 16 residues. The CDR3 coding sequence is TGTGCCAGCAGCTCAAACCACAGGGGGCGCGTTTACGAGCAGTACTTC. This encodes CASSSNHRGRVYEQYF.

The rearrangement joins TRBV29-1 to TRBJ2-7, with D possibly matching TRBD1 (5 bases). V lost 4 bases and J lost 5, with 15 bases in between. The CDR3 consists of 13 residues. CDR1 SQVTM and CDR2 ANQGSEA come from the germline V gene. CDR3 nucleotides: TGCAGCGTTGGCGGCAGGGCGATGAACGAGCAGTACTTC. The encoded protein is CSVGGRAMNEQYF.

V usage is TRBV6-1 and J usage is TRBJ1-4; D unresolved. V lost 6 bases and J lost 5, with 13 bases in between. Germline V CDR1 and CDR2: MNHNS, SASEGT. The CDR3 totals 14 residues. The CDR3 nucleotides read TGTGCCAGCAGACGAAACAGCTACAATGAAAAACTGTTTTTT. Translating it yields CASRRNSYNEKLFF.

The rearrangement links TRBV9 to TRBJ1-3; no definite D call. The length of the CDR3 is 15 residues. The V gene lost 0 bases and the J gene lost 4 bases, with 11 bases spanning the gap. The germline V gene has CDR1 SGDLS and CDR2 YYNGEE. Here the CDR3 reads CASSVAWTGGNTIYF. In DNA, the CDR3 is TGTGCCAGCAGCGTAGCTTGGACGGGAGGAAACACCATATATTTT. Full variable domain (remainder filled in from reference TRBV9 and TRBJ1-3): DSGVTQTPKHLITATGQRVTLRCSPRSGDLSVYWYQQSLDQGLQFLIQYYNGEERAKGNILERFSAQQFPDLHSELNLSSLELGDSALYFCASSVAWTGGNTIYFGEGSWLTVV.

A single count supports this clone. The V gene is TRBV5-1, the J gene TRBJ2-1; 11 bases are a match to TRBD2. V was clipped by 0 bases and J by 5 bases; unmatched bases: 4. CDR1 and CDR2 from the germline V gene are SGHRS and YFSETQ. CDR3 size: 16 residues. The CDR3, as DNA: TGCGCCAGCAGCTTGGCGGGACTAGCGGTTGACAATGAGCAGTTCTTC. It is translated as CASSLAGLAVDNEQFF.